Below are 2 T cell receptor beta chains sequenced from a single sample in a study of tumor-infiltrating lymphocytes in primary liver carcinoma. They got blood RNA out of unsorted whole blood and also pulled out germline DNA. TCR beta cDNA was made from 450 to 600 ng total RNA with a constant-region primer. Slightly modified ARM-PCR, run as three nested multiplex PCR rounds, produced the TCR beta libraries. The opening two PCR rounds, about 10 cycles each, paired TRBV1-TRBV30 forward primers with a C-beta reverse primer. One entry per CDR3 protein, called by TCRdb with MiXCR from the multiplex PCR reads. This table has 330,000 or so distinct CDR3 sequences, 65% appearing once. The source material was peripheral blood. The receptor set was obtained from a middle-aged man with primary liver carcinoma and hepatitis B virus infection.

A single count supports this clonotype. Relative to the germline gene, one junction end is altered; a read error may explain this. The J gene is TRBJ1-1, the V gene TRBV5-4, with a weak D call TRBD1 (5 bases). Germline CDR1 reads SGHNT; CDR2 reads YYREEE (reference sequence). This CDR3 is 13 amino acids long. The CDR3: CASNLRGVEEAFF. The CDR3, as DNA: TGTGCCAGCAACTTGAGAGGGGTCGAAGAAGCTTTCTTT.

Note on this clonotype: A much larger clonotype is one base distant, so this may be a read error. The rearrangement links TRBV6-2 or TRBV6-3 to TRBJ2-5, with a weak D call TRBD2 (6 bases). This CDR3 has 14 amino acids. Germline V lookup: CDR1 MNHEY, CDR2 SVGEGT. V shed 10 bases and J shed 4 bases, with 19 bases lying between them. The CDR3 spells CATRGWEVVETQYF. The CDR3 region has the DNA TGTGCCACCCGAGGGTGGGAGGTCGTAGAGACCCAGTACTTC.